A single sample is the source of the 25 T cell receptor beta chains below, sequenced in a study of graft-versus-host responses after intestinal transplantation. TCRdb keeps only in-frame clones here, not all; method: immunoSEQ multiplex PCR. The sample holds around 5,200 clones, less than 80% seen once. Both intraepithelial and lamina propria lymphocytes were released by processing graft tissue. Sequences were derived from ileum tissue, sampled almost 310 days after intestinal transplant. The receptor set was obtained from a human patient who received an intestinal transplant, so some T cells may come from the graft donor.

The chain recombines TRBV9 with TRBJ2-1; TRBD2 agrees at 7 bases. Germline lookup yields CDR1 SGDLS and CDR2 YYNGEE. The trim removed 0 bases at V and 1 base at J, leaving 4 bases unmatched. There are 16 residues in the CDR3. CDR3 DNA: TGTGCCAGCAGCGTAGGGCCTAGCGGTTCCTACAATGAGCAGTTCTTC. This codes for CASSVGPSGSYNEQFF.

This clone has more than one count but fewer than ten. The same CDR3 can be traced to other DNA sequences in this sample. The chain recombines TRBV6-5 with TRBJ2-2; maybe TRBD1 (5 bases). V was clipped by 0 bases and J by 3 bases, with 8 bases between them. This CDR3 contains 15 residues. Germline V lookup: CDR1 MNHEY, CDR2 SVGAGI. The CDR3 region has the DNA TGTGCCAGCAGTTACTCGCCAGGGTACACCGGGGAGCTGTTTTTT. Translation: CASSYSPGYTGELFF.

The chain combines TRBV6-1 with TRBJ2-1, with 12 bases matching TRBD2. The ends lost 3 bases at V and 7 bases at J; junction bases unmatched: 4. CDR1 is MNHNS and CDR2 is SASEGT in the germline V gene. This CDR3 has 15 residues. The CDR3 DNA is TGTGCCAGCAGTGAGTCTGGACTAGCGGGAAATGAGCAGTTCTTC. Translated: CASSESGLAGNEQFF.

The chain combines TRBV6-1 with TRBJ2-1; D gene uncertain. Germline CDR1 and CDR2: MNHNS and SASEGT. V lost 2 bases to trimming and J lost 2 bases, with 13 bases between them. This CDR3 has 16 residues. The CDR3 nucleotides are TGTGCCAGCAGTGAAATAGTGGCGGCTACCTACAATGAGCAGTTCTTC. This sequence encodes CASSEIVAATYNEQFF.

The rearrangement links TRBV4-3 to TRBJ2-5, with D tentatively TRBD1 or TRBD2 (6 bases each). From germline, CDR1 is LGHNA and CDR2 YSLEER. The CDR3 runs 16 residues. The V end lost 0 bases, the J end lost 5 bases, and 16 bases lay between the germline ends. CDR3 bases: TGCGCCAGCAGCCAAGACCGAGAGGGGGGCCGGGAGACCCAGTACTTC. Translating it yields CASSQDREGGRETQYF.

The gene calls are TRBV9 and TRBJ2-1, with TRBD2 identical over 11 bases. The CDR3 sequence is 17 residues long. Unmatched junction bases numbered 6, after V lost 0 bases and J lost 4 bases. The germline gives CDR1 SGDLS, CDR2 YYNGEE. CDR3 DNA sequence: TGTGCCAGCAGCGTAGTGCTAGCGGGAGGCCTTTACAATGAGCAGTTCTTC. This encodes CASSVVLAGGLYNEQFF.

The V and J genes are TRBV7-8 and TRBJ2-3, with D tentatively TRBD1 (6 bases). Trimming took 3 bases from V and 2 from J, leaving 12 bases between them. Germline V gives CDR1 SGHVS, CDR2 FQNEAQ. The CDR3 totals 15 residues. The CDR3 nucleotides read TGTGCCAGCAGCTTCCTTCCAGGGGCCACAGATACGCAGTATTTT. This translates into CASSFLPGATDTQYF.

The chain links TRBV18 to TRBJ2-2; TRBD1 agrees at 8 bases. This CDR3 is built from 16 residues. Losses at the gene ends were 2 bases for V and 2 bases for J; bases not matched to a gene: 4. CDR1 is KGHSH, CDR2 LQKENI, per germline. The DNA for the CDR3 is TGTGCCAGCTCACCATGGACAGGGAGAAACACCGGGGAGCTGTTTTTT. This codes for CASSPWTGRNTGELFF.

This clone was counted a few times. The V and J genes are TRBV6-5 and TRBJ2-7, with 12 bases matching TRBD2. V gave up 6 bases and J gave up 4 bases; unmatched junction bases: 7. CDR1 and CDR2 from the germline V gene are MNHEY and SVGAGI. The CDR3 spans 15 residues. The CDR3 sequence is CASRKTSGRGYEQYF. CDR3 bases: TGTGCCAGCAGGAAGACTAGCGGGAGAGGGTACGAGCAGTACTTC.

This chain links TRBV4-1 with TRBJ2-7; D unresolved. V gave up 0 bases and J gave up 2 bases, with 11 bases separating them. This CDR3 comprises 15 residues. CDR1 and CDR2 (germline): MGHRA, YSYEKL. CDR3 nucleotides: TGCGCCAGCAGCCAAGATAATAGCCCCACCTACGAGCAGTACTTC. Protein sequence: CASSQDNSPTYEQYF.

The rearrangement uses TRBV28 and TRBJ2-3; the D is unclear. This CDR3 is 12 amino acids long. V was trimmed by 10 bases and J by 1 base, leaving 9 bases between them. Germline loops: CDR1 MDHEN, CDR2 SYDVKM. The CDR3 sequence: CATTSGTDTQYF. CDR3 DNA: TGTGCCACCACCTCGGGCACAGATACGCAGTATTTT.

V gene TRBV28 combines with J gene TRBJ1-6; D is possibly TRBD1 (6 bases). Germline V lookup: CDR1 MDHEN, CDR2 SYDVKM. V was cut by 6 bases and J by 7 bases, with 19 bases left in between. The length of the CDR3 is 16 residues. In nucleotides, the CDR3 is TGTGCCAGCAGCTTACCCCCTTGGACAGAAAATTCACCCCTCCACTTT. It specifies CASSLPPWTENSPLHF.

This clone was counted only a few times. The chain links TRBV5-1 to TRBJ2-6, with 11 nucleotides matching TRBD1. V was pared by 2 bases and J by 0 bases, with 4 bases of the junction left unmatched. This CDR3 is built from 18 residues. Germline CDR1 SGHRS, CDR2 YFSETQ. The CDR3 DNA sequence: TGCGCCAGCAGCTTATCGGGGACAGGGGGCTCTGGGGCCAACGTCCTGACTTTC. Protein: CASSLSGTGGSGANVLTF.

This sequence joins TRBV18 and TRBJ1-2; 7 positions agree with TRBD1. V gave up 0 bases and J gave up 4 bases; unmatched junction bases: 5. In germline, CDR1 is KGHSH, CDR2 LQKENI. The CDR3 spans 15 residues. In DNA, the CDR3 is TGTGCCAGCTCACCACCACCGGCAGGGGGCTATGGCTACACCTTC. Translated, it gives CASSPPPAGGYGYTF. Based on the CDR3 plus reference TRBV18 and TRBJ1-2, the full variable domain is NAGVMQNPRHLVRRRGQEARLRCSPMKGHSHVYWYRQLPEEGLKFMVYLQKENIIDESGMPKERFSAEFPKEGPSILRIQQVVRGDSAAYFCASSPPPAGGYGYTFGSGTRLTVV.

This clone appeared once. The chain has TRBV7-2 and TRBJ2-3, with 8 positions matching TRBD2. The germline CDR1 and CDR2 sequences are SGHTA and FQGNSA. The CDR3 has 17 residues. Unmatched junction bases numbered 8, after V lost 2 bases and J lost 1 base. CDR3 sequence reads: CASSLYKAGEGTDTQYF. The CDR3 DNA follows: TGTGCCAGCAGCTTATATAAAGCGGGAGAAGGCACAGATACGCAGTATTTT.

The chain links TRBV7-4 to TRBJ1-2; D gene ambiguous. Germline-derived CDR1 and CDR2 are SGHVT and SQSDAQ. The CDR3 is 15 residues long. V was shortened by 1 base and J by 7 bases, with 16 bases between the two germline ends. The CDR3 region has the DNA TGTGCCAGCAGCTTAGTTGGCCGTCCCTTGTCTGGCTACACCTTC. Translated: CASSLVGRPLSGYTF.

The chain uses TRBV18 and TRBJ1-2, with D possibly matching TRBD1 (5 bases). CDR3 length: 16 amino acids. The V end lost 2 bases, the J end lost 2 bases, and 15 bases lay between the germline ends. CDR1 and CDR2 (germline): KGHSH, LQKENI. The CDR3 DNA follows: TGTGCCAGCTCACCATACTCGGGGGGGGAGAACTATGGCTACACCTTC. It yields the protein CASSPYSGGENYGYTF.

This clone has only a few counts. The CDR3 sequence is CASSSQETQYF. For the CDR3, the DNA is TGCGCCAGCAGCTCCCAAGAGACCCAGTACTTC. The rearrangement joins TRBV5-1 to TRBJ2-5, with no clear D. The CDR3 loop spans 11 amino acids. Per germline, CDR1 SGHRS and CDR2 YFSETQ. Trimming took off 3 bases at V and 1 base at J, with 1 base between the two ends.

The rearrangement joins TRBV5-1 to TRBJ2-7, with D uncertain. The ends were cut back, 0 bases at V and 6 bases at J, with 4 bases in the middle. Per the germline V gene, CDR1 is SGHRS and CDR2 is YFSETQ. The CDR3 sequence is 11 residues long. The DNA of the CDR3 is TGCGCCAGCAGCTTGGGGGGCGAGCAGTACTTC. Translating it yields CASSLGGEQYF.

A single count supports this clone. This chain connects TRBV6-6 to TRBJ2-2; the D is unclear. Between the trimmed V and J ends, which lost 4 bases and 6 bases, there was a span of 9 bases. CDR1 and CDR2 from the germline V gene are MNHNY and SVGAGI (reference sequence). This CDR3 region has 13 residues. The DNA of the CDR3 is TGTGCCAGCAGTTCGAAGCTGGCCGGGGAGCTGTTTTTT. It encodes CASSSKLAGELFF.

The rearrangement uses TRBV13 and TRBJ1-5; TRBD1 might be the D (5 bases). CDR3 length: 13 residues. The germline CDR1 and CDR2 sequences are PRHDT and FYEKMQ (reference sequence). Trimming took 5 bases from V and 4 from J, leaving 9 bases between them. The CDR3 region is CASSGGDNQPQHF. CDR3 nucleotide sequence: TGTGCCAGCAGCGGGGGGGATAATCAGCCCCAGCATTTT.

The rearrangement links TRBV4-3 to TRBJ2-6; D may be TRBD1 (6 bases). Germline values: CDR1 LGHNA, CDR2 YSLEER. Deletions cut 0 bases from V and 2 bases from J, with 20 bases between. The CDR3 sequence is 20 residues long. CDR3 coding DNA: TGCGCCAGCAGCCAAGATTACGGGGACATAATTGGAACTGGGGCCAACGTCCTGACTTTC. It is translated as CASSQDYGDIIGTGANVLTF.

DNA of the CDR3: TGTGCCTGGAGTGTACCCGGGACAAGGTCCTACAATGAGCAGTTCTTC. Protein sequence: CAWSVPGTRSYNEQFF. The gene calls are TRBV30 and TRBJ2-1, with D perhaps TRBD1 (6 bases). Germline V gives CDR1 GTSNPN, CDR2 SVGIG (reference sequence). V lost 0 bases and J lost 1, with 13 bases in between. This CDR3 region has 16 residues.

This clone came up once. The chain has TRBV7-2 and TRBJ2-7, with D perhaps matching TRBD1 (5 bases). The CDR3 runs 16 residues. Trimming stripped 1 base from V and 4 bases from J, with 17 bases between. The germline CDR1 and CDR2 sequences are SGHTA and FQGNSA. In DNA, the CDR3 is TGTGCCAGCAGCTTAGGTTACAGGACAACGAATTACGAGCAGTACTTC. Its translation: CASSLGYRTTNYEQYF.

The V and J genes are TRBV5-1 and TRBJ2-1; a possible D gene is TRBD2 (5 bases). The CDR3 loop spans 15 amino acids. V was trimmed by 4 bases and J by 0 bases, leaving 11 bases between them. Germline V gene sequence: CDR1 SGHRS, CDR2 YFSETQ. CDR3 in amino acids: CASSASGPSYNEQFF. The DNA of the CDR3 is TGCGCCAGCAGCGCCAGCGGCCCCTCCTACAATGAGCAGTTCTTC.